Detailed here is one T cell receptor beta chain. This sample stems from a study of cytomegalovirus exposure and HLA in healthy donors. 13 Jbeta primers and 60 Vbeta primers were used for the PCR. Only in-frame clones appear in the TCRdb table, and some are missing; sequencing was by immunoSEQ multiplex PCR. The sample holds 150,000 to 200,000 clones, 81% seen once. Sequences were obtained from PBMCs. This clonotype was obtained from a woman in her 50s in good health and CMV-seronegative.

This chain's CDR3 is CASSPVPNTGELFF. The CDR3 DNA is TGTGCCAGCAGCCCCGTCCCGAACACCGGGGAGCTGTTTTTT. The chain links TRBV7-8 to TRBJ2-2; D ambiguous. The CDR3 loop spans 14 amino acids. V lost 5 bases, J lost 0 bases, and 7 bases lay in between. The germline V gene has CDR1 SGHVS and CDR2 FQNEAQ.